This T cell receptor beta chain was documented in a study of response to subunit inactivated influenza vaccine. This clonotype was found a few times. Its antigen remains unidentified. The CDR3 is 15 residues long. Germline CDR1 SGHVS, CDR2 FQNEAQ. V trimming: 4 bases; J trimming: 2 bases; junction bases outside the gene matches: 5. TCRdb independently ran MiXCR on the RT-PCR reads; one entry per CDR3 protein. In the table there are hundreds of thousands of distinct CDR3 sequences, approximately 14% of which are singletons. Findings of the study overall: Each seasonal influenza vaccination, the authors suggested, recruits few new T cells.

The genes are TRBV7-8 and TRBJ2-7, with 10 bases matching TRBD1. The clonotype was recovered from a man aged 45-65 years who received an inactivated influenza vaccine. Sequencing was performed on PBMCs from blood, taken 12 days after vaccination. In DNA form, the CDR3 reads TGTGCCAGCAGCTCCACCGGGACAGGGGCCTACGAGCAGTACTTC. It encodes CASSSTGTGAYEQYF.